A selection of T cell receptor beta chains follows, all from one sample in a study of cytomegalovirus exposure and HLA in healthy donors. Using immunoSEQ multiplex PCR, the repertoire was profiled, and TCRdb retains in-frame clones only, with some absent. The data hold about 130,000 clones, with 65% to 80% observed a single time. Material: PBMCs. The source of these receptors is a human donor in good health. Both conserved end residues are part of each CDR3. D genes are given only for firm matches. Clone size appears in some rows only: once, few, many, or a class for an expanded clone.

>NA|NA|13|TRBJ1-5|TRBV19
TGTGCCAGTACCTCTATGGAGTTTCAGCCCCAGCATTTT
CASTSMEFQPQHF
>NA|NA|15|TRBJ1-6|TRBV9
TGTGCCAGCAGCGTAGATGAGGGACTCGATTCACCCCTCCACTTT
CASSVDEGLDSPLHF
>NA|TRBD2|13|TRBJ2-7|TRBV7-9
TGTGCCAGCAGCTTAAGCGGGGAAAGCGAGCAGTACTTC
CASSLSGESEQYF
>once|NA|13|TRBJ1-2|TRBV7-9
TGTGCCAGCAGCTTGACAGGTTACTATGGCTACACCTTC
CASSLTGYYGYTF
>NA|TRBD1|15|TRBJ1-6|TRBV19
TGTGCCAGTAGTACGATCGGGGACAGAAATTCACCCCTCCACTTT
CASSTIGDRNSPLHF
>NA|NA|13|TRBJ1-1|TRBV9
TGTGCCAGCAGCGTAGGCTCAGGCACTGAAGCTTTCTTT
CASSVGSGTEAFF
>NA|NA|16|TRBJ1-6|TRBV5-6
TGTGCCAGCAGCTTGTACGGGAGCTCCTATAATTCACCCCTCCACTTT
CASSLYGSSYNSPLHF
>few|TRBD1|15|TRBJ2-7|TRBV13
TGTGCCAGCAGCCCCCCAGGACAGGGCTCCTACGAGCAGTACTTC
CASSPPGQGSYEQYF
>NA|NA|16|TRBJ2-2|TRBV11-2
TGTGCCAGCAGCTCGTCAGGTTCGGCGAACACCGGGGAGCTGTTTTTT
CASSSSGSANTGELFF
>NA|NA|13|TRBJ1-4|TRBV2
TGTGCCAGCGTAGGGGTTTCTAATGAAAAACTGTTTTTT
CASVGVSNEKLFF
>once|NA|13|TRBJ1-3|TRBV19
TGTGCCAGTAGAACAGTCTCTGGAAACACCATATATTTT
CASRTVSGNTIYF
>NA|NA|14|TRBJ1-5|TRBV15
TGTGCCACCAGCAGAGTGGCTTACAATCAGCCCCAGCATTTT
CATSRVAYNQPQHF
>NA|NA|13|TRBJ1-4|TRBV28
TGTGCCAGCAGGACAGTGGGAAATGAAAAACTGTTTTTT
CASRTVGNEKLFF
>NA|NA|15|TRBJ2-1|TRBV5-4
TGTGCCAGCAGCCAAGATTTGAGGGAATACAATGAGCAGTTCTTC
CASSQDLREYNEQFF
>NA|NA|13|TRBJ2-2|TRBV11-3
TGTGCCAGCAGCGGAACTCAGGGCGGGGAGCTGTTTTTT
CASSGTQGGELFF
>few|TRBD1|15|TRBJ2-7|TRBV19
TGTGCCAGTAGTATAGGCCCGGGACAGGGCTACGAGCAGTACTTC
CASSIGPGQGYEQYF
>NA|NA|12|TRBJ1-1|TRBV6-1
TGTGCCAGCGGCAAAGCGTACACTGAAGCTTTCTTT
CASGKAYTEAFF
>NA|NA|14|TRBJ2-3|TRBV7-9
TGTGCCAGCCAGAGGTCCGTAACTACAGATACGCAGTATTTT
CASQRSVTTDTQYF
>NA|NA|15|TRBJ1-5|TRBV4-1
TGCGCCAGCAGCCAGGTACAAAGCGGCAATCAGCCCCAGCATTTT
CASSQVQSGNQPQHF
>once|TRBD2|17|TRBJ2-1|TRBV14
TGTGCCAGCAGTCAGCCCCGCGGGGGGGCTTCTTACAATGAGCAGTTCTTC
CASSQPRGGASYNEQFF
>NA|NA|15|TRBJ2-7|TRBV29-1
TGCAGCGTTGAAGTTCAGGGGAAGGGATCCTACGAGCAGTACTTC
CSVEVQGKGSYEQYF
>few|NA|13|TRBJ1-1|TRBV6-5
TGTGCCAGCAGTTATGACTGGAACACTGAAGCTTTCTTT
CASSYDWNTEAFF
>NA|NA|12|TRBJ2-1|TRBV7-9
TGTGCCAGCTCGGGGGACTTCAATGAGCAGTTCTTC
CASSGDFNEQFF
>NA|TRBD2|17|TRBJ2-1|TRBV7-3
TGTGCCAGCAGCTCAACCCTCCCCGCGGGGGGGCCGAATGAGCAGTTCTTC
CASSSTLPAGGPNEQFF
>once|TRBD1|14|TRBJ2-5|TRBV7-9
TGTGCCAGCAGCATTCGACAGGGCCAAGAGACCCAGTACTTC
CASSIRQGQETQYF
>NA|TRBD1|15|TRBJ2-2|TRBV9
TGTGCCAGCAGCGCTCGACAGGGGAACACCGGGGAGCTGTTTTTT
CASSARQGNTGELFF
>NA|NA|11|TRBJ2-1|TRBV7-3
TGTGCCAGCGGCACTAGCAATGAGCAGTTCTTC
CASGTSNEQFF
>NA|NA|15|TRBJ1-6|TRBV2
TGTGCCAGCAGGACAGAGAGCTCCTATAATTCACCCCTCCACTTT
CASRTESSYNSPLHF
>NA|NA|16|TRBJ1-2|TRBV5-4
TGTGCCAGCAGCCCCTATCGGGCAGGGGAGCTATCTGGCTACACCTTC
CASSPYRAGELSGYTF
>few|NA|13|TRBJ1-2|TRBV6-5
TGTGCCAGCAGTTACATATCGTACTATGGCTACACCTTC
CASSYISYYGYTF
>NA|NA|13|TRBJ2-5|TRBV5-6
TGTGCCAGCAGCTTGGAGGAGCAAGAGACCCAGTACTTC
CASSLEEQETQYF
>once|NA|13|TRBJ1-1|TRBV15
TGTGCCACCAGCAGGGGACAGAACACTGAAGCTTTCTTT
CATSRGQNTEAFF
>NA|NA|15|TRBJ1-3|TRBV9
TGTGCCAGCAGCAACATGGCCCGAAGTGGAAACACCATATATTTT
CASSNMARSGNTIYF
>NA|NA|14|TRBJ1-6|TRBV19
TGTGCCAGTAATCCTCGAGGCGCCGGCACACCCCTCCACTTT
CASNPRGAGTPLHF
>few|NA|14|TRBJ1-4|TRBV5-1
TGCGCCAGCAGCTTGAATCCGTATAATGAAAAACTGTTTTTT
CASSLNPYNEKLFF
>NA|TRBD1|16|TRBJ1-6|TRBV5-6
TGTGCCAGCAGCTTGAACTCGGGACAGAAAAATTCACCCCTCCACTTT
CASSLNSGQKNSPLHF
>NA|TRBD1|18|TRBJ1-3|TRBV6-1
TGTGCCAGCAGTGGGGACAGCCTCTACACCCGCTCTGGAAACACCATATATTTT
CASSGDSLYTRSGNTIYF